The clone carrying this T cell receptor (beta chain) was picked up a small number of times. The source of the sample is a study of blood T cell repertoires in COVID-19. Produced via immunoSEQ multiplex PCR; TCRdb's table is partial and in-frame only. Of about 97,000 clones in the sample, about 87% were seen once. The V gene's germline CDR1 is SNHLY and CDR2 FYNNEI. This CDR3 comprises 15 residues. V lost 8 bases to trimming and J lost 0 bases, with 17 bases between them. The V call is TRBV2, the J call TRBJ2-7; no clear D gene. Material for sequencing was peripheral blood. This receptor was obtained from a human donor in a cohort sampled during active COVID-19. The CDR3 DNA reads TGTGCCAGCTTAGAGCAAATTTTGAGCTCCTACGAGCAGTACTTC. It codes for CASLEQILSSYEQYF.